This is a list of T cell receptor beta chains from one sample in a study of shared clonotypes between healthy human individuals. TCRdb keeps only in-frame clones here, not all; method: immunoSEQ multiplex PCR. Of roughly 500,000 clones in the sample, about 82% were seen once. The sequenced material came from PBMCs. These receptors were obtained from a middle-aged woman in good health. Some clones in this sample may be carry-over from other donors' samples. Each CDR3 is given with its conserved first and last residue. Fields, in order: D gene, clone size, J gene, V gene, CDR3 protein, CDR3 DNA. A D gene is named only where the DNA matches it firmly. The size entry is marked missing in some rows and otherwise reads once, few, many or a size class.

-,-,TRBJ2-5,TRBV27,CATEGQETQYF,TGTGCCACTGAGGGACAAGAGACCCAGTACTTC
TRBD2,-,TRBJ2-2,TRBV5-1,CASSGEGRYTGELFF,TGCGCCAGCAGTGGGGAGGGCCGGTACACCGGGGAGCTGTTTTTT
-,-,TRBJ1-2,TRBV30,CAWRWKGNRPYTF,TGTGCCTGGCGATGGAAGGGAAACCGGCCCTACACCTTC
-,-,TRBJ2-2,TRBV5-4,CASSLGGTPIHTGELFF,TGTGCCAGCAGCTTGGGCGGGACTCCTATCCACACCGGGGAGCTGTTTTTT
-,-,TRBJ1-2,TRBV5-1,CASSFDRNYGYTF,TGCGCCAGCAGCTTCGACAGGAACTATGGCTACACCTTC
TRBD2,-,TRBJ2-1,TRBV9,CASSVGGLGMSSYNEQFF,TGTGCCAGCAGCGTTGGGGGACTAGGGATGAGCTCCTACAATGAGCAGTTCTTC
TRBD1,once,TRBJ1-1,TRBV19,CASRIGQGGNTEAFF,TGTGCCAGTAGAATTGGACAGGGGGGTAACACTGAAGCTTTCTTT
TRBD2,-,TRBJ2-1,TRBV28,CASSLAGGDVEQFF,TGTGCCAGCAGTTTAGCGGGAGGGGACGTCGAGCAGTTCTTC
TRBD1,-,TRBJ2-7,TRBV30,CAWSVRGTGKGYEQYF,TGTGCCTGGAGTGTACGGGGGACAGGGAAAGGCTACGAGCAGTACTTC
-,-,TRBJ1-1,TRBV25-1,CASSTITEAFF,TGTGCCAGCAGTACCATTACTGAAGCTTTCTTT
-,once,TRBJ2-7,TRBV14,CASSRGPNYEQYF,TGTGCCAGCAGCCGAGGCCCCAATTACGAGCAGTACTTC
-,-,TRBJ2-5,TRBV19,CASSPPLTQETQYF,TGTGCCAGTAGTCCGCCGTTGACTCAAGAGACCCAGTACTTC
-,-,TRBJ2-1,TRBV28,CASSSLFGEKHNEQFF,TGTGCCAGCAGTTCCCTATTTGGGGAGAAGCACAATGAGCAGTTCTTC
-,-,TRBJ2-7,TRBV5-4,CASSPDTGRTYEQYF,TGTGCCAGCAGCCCGGATACAGGGAGAACCTACGAGCAGTACTTC
-,few,TRBJ1-4,TRBV5-1,CASSLGIAREKLFF,TGCGCCAGCAGCTTGGGCATCGCCAGGGAAAAACTGTTTTTT
-,-,TRBJ1-1,TRBV16,CASSQLGLENTEAFF,TGTGCCAGCAGCCAACTGGGGCTTGAGAACACTGAAGCTTTCTTT
TRBD2,-,TRBJ2-3,TRBV29-1,CSVAGGTWGTDTQYF,TGCAGCGTTGCGGGAGGCACGTGGGGCACAGATACGCAGTATTTT
-,-,TRBJ2-5,TRBV7-9,CASSSGQETQYF,TGTGCCAGCAGCTCAGGACAAGAGACCCAGTACTTC
-,-,TRBJ2-7,TRBV6-6,CASSSHIPGWNYEQYF,TGTGCCAGCAGTTCCCATATTCCAGGGTGGAACTACGAGCAGTACTTC
-,-,TRBJ2-7,TRBV2,CASSSEMIYEQYF,TGTGCCAGCAGTTCGGAGATGATCTACGAGCAGTACTTC